This T cell receptor (beta chain) was captured in a study of T-cell reconstitution after alpha-beta-depleted transplantation in children. This CDR3 spans 16 amino acids. Trimming left V 3 bases short and J 6 bases short, with 18 bases between. In germline, CDR1 is MDHEN, CDR2 SYDVKM. It was with unique molecular identifiers that the TCRbeta library was prepared. TCRdb reprocessed the PCR reads via MiXCR and lists one record per CDR3 protein. This table has more than 300,000 distinct CDR3 sequences, around 15% appearing once. This clonotype was found many times. Its specificity is unknown. Study-wide results and limits: Approximately two months post-transplant, alpha-beta T cells reportedly originated from several hundred expanded graft clones. After transplant, high TCRbeta diversity at day 60 in some patients arose from surviving recipient T cells and thymic progenitors. Newly produced T cells mostly provided counts and TCRbeta diversity after one year, as hyperexpanded clones declined.

The sequencing used PBMCs, mostly from graft donor cells, collected 360 days after TCRalphabeta/CD19-depleted stem cell transplant. The genes are TRBV28 and TRBJ2-1, with TRBD2 as a possible D gene (5 bases). The clonotype comes from a male patient aged 2 to 10 who had a stem cell transplant for acute lymphoblastic leukemia, so the T cells may come from the graft donor. In nucleotides, the CDR3 is TGTGCCAGCAGTTTGATGGCGGCACTAGGTCCCAATGAGCAGTTCTTC. The encoded protein is CASSLMAALGPNEQFF.